This T cell receptor (beta chain) was documented in a study of response to subunit inactivated influenza vaccine. TCRdb used MiXCR to reprocess the RT-PCR reads, holding one entry per CDR3 protein. The data show some 850,000 distinct CDR3 sequences, around a sixth seen once. Study outcomes and limitations: Authors proposed each seasonal influenza vaccination draws in few new T cells.

The V and J ends lost 4 bases and 8 bases, in that order; junction bases with no gene match: 16. CDR1 and CDR2 from the germline V gene are SGHDT and YYEEEE. The CDR3 is 16 residues long. This clonotype was observed at least ten times. Its antigen is currently unknown. The sequences come from PBMCs from blood, collected roughly 5 days after vaccination. The receptor was isolated from a man aged 50 to 60 who received an inactivated influenza vaccine. The gene calls are TRBV5-6 and TRBJ2-3, with TRBD2 matching 7 bases. CDR3 protein: CASSLGLGLTLGTQYF. Written as DNA, the CDR3 is TGTGCCAGCAGCCTCGGACTAGGCCTAACCCTGGGTACGCAGTATTTT.